The sample holds many counts of the clone carrying this T cell receptor beta chain. V lost 0 bases and J 0 bases, leaving 21 bases between the germline ends. Germline CDR1 SGDLS, CDR2 YYNGEE. This CDR3 is 20 amino acids long. This entry is derived from a study of T-cell reconstitution after alpha-beta-depleted transplantation in children. As it was prepared, the TCRbeta library received unique molecular identifiers. Each CDR3 protein is one row after TCRdb ran MiXCR on the PCR reads. The sample has 200,000 to 250,000 distinct CDR3 sequences; around 11% are singletons. The TCR sequence derives from a human donor who donated a stem cell graft to a child with acute lymphoblastic leukemia. The V and J genes are TRBV9 and TRBJ2-2; D might be TRBD1 (6 bases). This material consisted of PBMCs from the stem cell graft donor, taken from the stem cell graft. This CDR3 is CASSVATRDEDRPNTGELFF. The CDR3, as DNA: TGTGCCAGCAGCGTAGCTACGAGGGATGAGGACAGACCGAACACCGGGGAGCTGTTTTTT.